The clone carrying this TCR beta chain was detected a few times. Its antigen is not known. This CDR3 has 12 residues. Germline CDR1 reads LGHNA; CDR2 reads YNFKEQ. Between the trimmed V and J ends, which lost 4 bases and 4 bases, there was a span of 7 bases. This entry comes from a study of beta chain features in type 1 diabetes. Study background: No age, gender or cell yield differences were seen between patients and healthy donors. Sorted cell examination encompassed about 110,000,000 cells across all samples. Whole-study findings and limits: The VDJ junctions of type 1 diabetes patients carried fewer insertions and more deletions.

Every donor had blood drawn once into heparin, 100 to 150 mL on average. Reverse transcribing all isolated RNA meant expressed TCRB transcripts were sequenced. The method was immunoSEQ multiplex PCR; TCRdb's version includes in-frame clones alone and lacks a portion of them. The table shows 400,000 to 450,000 clones, with approximately 13% occurring only once. What was sequenced was naive CD4+ T cells from blood. The chain uses TRBV4-2 and TRBJ1-2; no clear D. The origin of this receptor is a man younger than 40 in good health. The CDR3 sequence is CASSRVGYGYTF. CDR3 DNA: TGTGCCAGCAGCCGGGTTGGCTATGGCTACACCTTC.